The 13 T cell receptor beta chains given below trace back to one sample, sequenced in a study of cytomegalovirus exposure and HLA in healthy donors. The PCR was carried out with 60 Vbeta primers and 13 Jbeta primers. Data came from immunoSEQ multiplex PCR; TCRdb stores just in-frame clones and leaves some out. This table has approximately 120,000 clones, 77% appearing once. The specimen sequenced was PBMCs. All receptors derive from a woman in her thirties or forties in good health and CMV-seropositive.

V is TRBV4-1 and J is TRBJ2-7, with TRBD2 identical over 9 bases. This CDR3 is 17 amino acids long. V shed 0 bases and J 5 bases; nucleotides not matched to a gene: 11. Germline V gene lookup returns CDR1 MGHRA and CDR2 YSYEKL. CDR3 in amino acids: CASSQEGLDSGSHEQYF. Written as DNA, the CDR3 is TGCGCCAGCAGCCAAGAGGGCCTGGATAGCGGGAGCCACGAGCAGTACTTC.

The chain couples TRBV28 to TRBJ2-7, with a possible D match to TRBD1 (5 bases). V lost 1 base, J lost 5 bases, and 21 bases lay in between. The CDR3 spans 17 residues. Germline V gene sequence: CDR1 MDHEN, CDR2 SYDVKM. DNA of the CDR3: TGTGCCAGCAGTTTATTGTTGGCGGTCAGGGAAAGTAACGAGCAGTACTTC. It encodes CASSLLLAVRESNEQYF.

The V call is TRBV5-1, the J call TRBJ1-2, with TRBD1 as a possible D gene (5 bases). Looked up from germline, CDR1 is SGHRS and CDR2 is YFSETQ. This CDR3 has 13 residues. The ends were cut back, 4 bases at V and 3 bases at J, with 10 bases in the middle. The CDR3 DNA follows: TGCGCCAGCAGCCGGCGGGGGGACTATGGCTACACCTTC. Translating gives CASSRRGDYGYTF.

The V gene is TRBV4-1, the J gene TRBJ2-2; 14 nucleotides line up with TRBD2. CDR3 length equals 16 residues. V was pared by 4 bases and J by 7 bases, with 5 bases of the junction left unmatched. The germline CDR1 and CDR2 sequences are MGHRA and YSYEKL. The CDR3 sequence: CASSRGLAGEVGELFF. The CDR3 DNA reads TGCGCCAGCAGCCGGGGACTAGCGGGAGAGGTCGGGGAGCTGTTTTTT.

The V gene is TRBV5-4, the J gene TRBJ2-1, with 10 bases matching TRBD2. From germline, CDR1 is SGHNT and CDR2 YYREEE (reference sequence). With V trimmed by 0 bases and J by 6 bases, 3 bases remained unmatched. This CDR3 has 15 residues. The CDR3 sequence is CASSLVGLAPNEQFF. CDR3 nucleotides: TGTGCCAGCAGCTTGGTGGGACTAGCGCCCAATGAGCAGTTCTTC.

J is TRBJ2-3 and V is TRBV5-3, with D maybe TRBD2 (5 bases). TRBV5-3 is filed as an ORF, its function uncertain. V was cut by 7 bases and J by 4 bases, with 19 bases left in between. The CDR3 covers 15 residues. The CDR3 bases are TGTGCCAGAGGACTTGGGCAGGTCCCCCCAGATACGCAGTATTTT. Its translation is CARGLGQVPPDTQYF.

The chain employs TRBV10-1 and TRBJ2-7; 10 nucleotides agree with TRBD2. The CDR3 has 15 amino acids. Germline V gene lookup returns CDR1 WNHNN and CDR2 SYGVQD (reference sequence). V was pared by 3 bases and J by 2 bases, with 4 bases of the junction left unmatched. The CDR3: CASSDSLAGAYEQYF. CDR3 DNA: TGCGCCAGCAGTGACTCCCTAGCGGGAGCCTACGAGCAGTACTTC.

The rearrangement links TRBV6-5 to TRBJ2-5, with D perhaps matching TRBD2 (7 bases). Per the germline V gene, CDR1 is MNHEY and CDR2 is SVGAGI. With 4 bases removed from V and 7 bases from J, the gap between germline ends came to 13 bases. CDR3 length equals 13 residues. The CDR3 DNA follows: TGTGCCAGCAGTTTTGCAGGGGAGGGGACCCAGTACTTC. Amino acid sequence: CASSFAGEGTQYF.

The rearrangement links TRBV10-1 to TRBJ2-3; unclear D gene. Trimming took off 2 bases at V and 0 bases at J, with 3 bases between the two ends. The germline V gene encodes CDR1 WNHNN and CDR2 SYGVQD (reference sequence). The CDR3 is 13 residues long. The CDR3: CASSELSTDTQYF. CDR3 in DNA: TGCGCCAGCAGTGAGCTCAGCACAGATACGCAGTATTTT.

This clone was observed a handful of times. The V gene is TRBV6-5, the J gene TRBJ1-4; D uncertain. Trimming pared 5 bases from V and 3 bases from J, leaving 10 bases between. CDR1 and CDR2 from the germline V gene are MNHEY and SVGAGI. This CDR3 is built from 14 residues. The CDR3 DNA reads as TGTGCCAGCAGTGGGCGGGCCCCTAATGAAAAACTGTTTTTT. As protein: CASSGRAPNEKLFF.

The chain carries TRBV4-2 and TRBJ2-7; D not resolved. Trimming left V 3 bases short and J 6 bases short, with 12 bases between. Germline CDR1 reads LGHNA; CDR2 reads YNFKEQ. The CDR3 runs to 13 residues. The CDR3 DNA follows: TGTGCCAGCAGCCAGGCTACAGAAGGCGAGCAGTACTTC. It is translated as CASSQATEGEQYF.

V usage is TRBV28 and J usage is TRBJ1-5; D gene unclear. Germline V CDR1 and CDR2: MDHEN, SYDVKM. CDR3 length: 10 residues. V lost 8 bases and J lost 7, with 6 bases in between. The CDR3 nucleotides are TGTGCCAGCGGAGGGCAGCCCCAGCATTTT. Amino acid sequence: CASGGQPQHF.

V and J are TRBV13 and TRBJ2-1; TRBD2 matches at 7 bases. V shed 4 bases and J 9 bases; nucleotides not matched to a gene: 6. CDR3 size: 13 residues. Per the germline V gene, CDR1 is PRHDT and CDR2 is FYEKMQ (reference sequence). The DNA of the CDR3 is TGTGCCAGCAGCTCACCGCGGGAGTTTGAGCAGTTCTTC. Translated, it gives CASSSPREFEQFF.